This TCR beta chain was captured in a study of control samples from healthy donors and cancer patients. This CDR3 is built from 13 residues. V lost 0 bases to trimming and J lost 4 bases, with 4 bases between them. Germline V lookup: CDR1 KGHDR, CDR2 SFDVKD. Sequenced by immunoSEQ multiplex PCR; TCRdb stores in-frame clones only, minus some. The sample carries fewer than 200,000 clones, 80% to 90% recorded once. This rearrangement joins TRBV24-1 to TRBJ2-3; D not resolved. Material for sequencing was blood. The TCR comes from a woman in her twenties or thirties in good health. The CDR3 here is CATSDLGADTQYF. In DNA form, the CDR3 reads TGTGCCACCAGTGATTTGGGGGCAGATACGCAGTATTTT.